Sequencing of this T cell receptor beta chain was carried out in a study of shared clonotypes between healthy human individuals. Sequenced by immunoSEQ multiplex PCR; TCRdb stores in-frame clones only, minus some. The data contain millions of clones, 90% to 95% of them seen just once; the ten biggest clones take up around 0.14%. In germline, CDR1 is MNHEY, CDR2 SVGAGI. CDR3 length: 16 residues. V shed 0 bases and J 4 bases; nucleotides not matched to a gene: 7. V gene TRBV6-5 combines with J gene TRBJ2-5, with 8 bases identical to TRBD1. The sequence was collected from a man aged 18 to 35 in good health. Sequenced material: naive CD4+ T cells sorted from blood. Subset specified: CD45RA+ positively selected. The DNA for the CDR3 is TGTGCCAGCAGTTACTCGAAGCCCAGGGGGCTAGAGACCCAGTACTTC. Amino acids: CASSYSKPRGLETQYF.